Listed here are 24 T cell receptor beta chains from one sample, sequenced in a study of T cell changes during pregnancy in multiple sclerosis. The method was immunoSEQ multiplex PCR; TCRdb's version includes in-frame clones alone and lacks a portion of them. Of about 97,000 clones listed, around nine tenths are singletons. Source: peripheral blood, taken in the second trimester of pregnancy. The source is a female donor in good health, enrolled as a control in a pregnancy study.

Points on this clone: A read error may produce the germline difference seen at one junction end. V is TRBV7-7 and J is TRBJ2-1, with D unclear. This CDR3 region has 14 residues. The germline gives CDR1 SSHAT, CDR2 FNYEAQ (reference sequence). The CDR3 DNA follows: TGTGCTAGCAGCTTAGGCGGAAGGAACAATGAGCAGTTCTTC. Translated: CASSLGGRNNEQFF.

V is TRBV28 and J is TRBJ1-2, with TRBD1 matching over 10 bases. Unmatched junction bases numbered 12, after V lost 3 bases and J lost 8 bases. The V gene's germline CDR1 is MDHEN and CDR2 SYDVKM. CDR3 length: 16 amino acids. This chain's CDR3 is CASSLKRTGGPGGYTF. CDR3 nucleotides: TGTGCCAGCAGTTTGAAAAGGACAGGGGGGCCGGGGGGCTACACCTTC.

The chain joins TRBV11-3 to TRBJ2-3; TRBD2 agrees at 8 bases. The CDR3 is made up of 17 amino acids. J was trimmed by 0 bases and V by 5 bases; bases with no gene match: 10. Germline loops: CDR1 SGHNT, CDR2 YENEEA. CDR3 region: CASSPWTGGQSTDTQYF. The CDR3 nucleotides are TGTGCCAGCAGCCCCTGGACGGGGGGGCAGAGCACAGATACGCAGTATTTT.

The chain carries TRBV5-4 and TRBJ1-2; maybe TRBD1 (6 bases). Germline-derived CDR1 and CDR2 are SGHNT and YYREEE (reference sequence). The CDR3 consists of 16 residues. Trimming removed 0 bases at V and 4 bases at J, with 16 bases between. This CDR3 is CASSLAGAYPIYGYTF. DNA for the CDR3: TGTGCCAGCAGCTTGGCAGGGGCCTACCCCATCTATGGCTACACCTTC.

J is TRBJ2-1 and V is TRBV1; the table's D call TRBD2 went unverified against the DNA. TRBV1 is a recognized pseudogene. This CDR3 is 15 amino acids long. The DNA for the CDR3 is TGCACCAGCAGCCAAGAGAGCGGGAGCTTCAATGAGCAGTTCTTC. This translates into CTSSQESGSFNEQFF.

The chain links TRBV5-6 to TRBJ2-1; 8 nucleotides agree with TRBD2. Germline trimming cut 4 bases from V and 0 bases from J; bases unmatched to any gene: 9. CDR3 length: 17 amino acids. The germline V gene encodes CDR1 SGHDT and CDR2 YYEEEE. Here the CDR3 DNA reads TGTGCCAGCAGCCCGCTTAGCGGGGTGGACTCCTACAATGAGCAGTTCTTC. It yields the protein CASSPLSGVDSYNEQFF.

The count of this clone is one. The CDR3 DNA reads TGCAGTGCTGGCAACACAGATACGCAGTATTTT. It encodes CSAGNTDTQYF. The chain recombines TRBV20-1 with TRBJ2-3; D is undetermined. CDR1 and CDR2 (germline): DFQATT, SNEGSKA (reference sequence). The CDR3 is 11 amino acids. V was clipped by 5 bases and J by 2 bases, with 5 bases between them.

This sequence joins TRBV6-4 and TRBJ2-1, with D possibly matching TRBD1 (5 bases). V lost 2 bases and J lost 0, with 8 bases in between. The CDR3 consists of 15 residues. Per the germline V gene, CDR1 is MRHNA and CDR2 is SNTAGT. The DNA of the CDR3 is TGTGCCAGCAGTGACGGTAGGGGCTCCTACAATGAGCAGTTCTTC. Amino acid sequence: CASSDGRGSYNEQFF.

In nucleotides, the CDR3 is TGTGCCAGCAGCGTAGGCAGGGATGGCACCGGGGAGCTGTTTTTT. Its protein product is CASSVGRDGTGELFF. The chain employs TRBV9 and TRBJ2-2; D perhaps matches TRBD1 (5 bases). The CDR3 loop spans 15 amino acids. The V gene lost 0 bases and the J gene lost 4 bases, with 10 bases spanning the gap. Germline V gene data show CDR1 as SGDLS and CDR2 as YYNGEE.

The rearrangement links TRBV4-2 to TRBJ2-5; weak D call: TRBD1 (6 bases). Trimming shortened V by 2 bases and J by 1 base, and 14 bases separated the two germline ends. CDR3 length equals 16 residues. Germline V lookup: CDR1 LGHNA, CDR2 YNFKEQ. This CDR3 is CASSQPLGQFQETQYF. The CDR3 DNA is TGTGCCAGCAGCCAACCGCTAGGACAGTTCCAAGAGACCCAGTACTTC.

The chain couples TRBV6-4 to TRBJ2-2; 16 positions match TRBD2. In germline, CDR1 is MRHNA, CDR2 SNTAGT. V was pared by 6 bases and J by 4 bases, with 14 bases of the junction left unmatched. The CDR3 extends over 20 amino acids. CDR3 sequence: CASRAKTGTSGRGVTGELFF. In DNA form, the CDR3 reads TGTGCCAGCAGGGCCAAAACAGGGACTAGCGGGAGGGGGGTCACCGGGGAGCTGTTTTTT.

This chain uses TRBV2 with TRBJ1-4, with TRBD1 identical over 9 bases. With V trimmed by 5 bases and J by 3 bases, 1 base remained unmatched. Germline lookup yields CDR1 SNHLY and CDR2 FYNNEI. The CDR3 sequence is 14 residues long. CDR3 in DNA: TGTGCCAGCAGTAGGGACAGGGCTAATGAAAAACTGTTTTTT. The encoded protein is CASSRDRANEKLFF.

V usage is TRBV19 and J usage is TRBJ2-7, with a weak D call TRBD1 (6 bases). Germline loops: CDR1 LNHDA, CDR2 SQIVND (reference sequence). This CDR3 has 17 amino acids. V lost 3 bases and J lost 3, with 21 bases in between. The CDR3 loop reads CASSIVPRQAPHYEQYF. Written as DNA, the CDR3 is TGTGCCAGTAGTATCGTCCCACGACAGGCACCCCACTACGAGCAGTACTTC. Based on the CDR3 plus reference TRBV19 and TRBJ2-7, the full variable domain is DGGITQSPKYLFRKEGQNVTLSCEQNLNHDAMYWYRQDPGQGLRLIYYSQIVNDFQKGDIAEGYSVSREKKESFPLTVTSAQKNPTAFYLCASSIVPRQAPHYEQYFGPGTRLTVT.

The chain carries TRBV9 and TRBJ1-2, with unresolved D. Trimming cost V 1 base and J 6 bases, with 10 bases left between them. The CDR3 runs to 13 residues. CDR1 and CDR2 (germline): SGDLS, YYNGEE. The DNA for the CDR3 is TGTGCCAGCAGCGTATTTGAGGGCGATGGCTACACCTTC. Its protein is CASSVFEGDGYTF.

V and J are TRBV6-4 and TRBJ1-1, with 11 bases lining up with TRBD1. The CDR3 has 14 residues. Germline CDR1 MRHNA, CDR2 SNTAGT. The trim removed 3 bases at V and 4 bases at J, leaving 1 base unmatched. In nucleotides, the CDR3 is TGTGCCAGCAGTGAAGGGACAGGGGGCACTGAAGCTTTCTTT. Encoded protein: CASSEGTGGTEAFF.

This clone was detected a few times. The V call is TRBV6-5, the J call TRBJ1-6; 8 nucleotides agree with TRBD1. V lost 6 bases to trimming and J lost 9 bases; unmatched junction nucleotides: 7. Germline assignment: CDR1 MNHEY and CDR2 SVGAGI. The CDR3 runs 14 residues. CDR3 loop: CASSRTGNRSPLHF. The CDR3 nucleotides read TGTGCCAGCAGCCGGACAGGGAATCGTTCACCCCTCCACTTT.

In regard to this clone: The identical CDR3 is also encoded by other nucleotide sequences in the sample. V is TRBV6-5 and J is TRBJ1-2, with 7 bases that match TRBD1. After removal of 5 bases from V and 2 bases from J, the junction contained 2 bases not matched to a gene. Germline V gene lookup returns CDR1 MNHEY and CDR2 SVGAGI. The length of the CDR3 is 13 residues. The CDR3 region has the DNA TGTGCCAGCAGTAGACAGGGCAACTATGGCTACACCTTC. This encodes CASSRQGNYGYTF.

The chain couples TRBV5-4 to TRBJ2-2; 8 bases agree with TRBD1. The J segment lost 1 base and the V segment lost 9 bases, leaving 2 bases of the junction unmatched. CDR3 length: 13 residues. Germline V CDR1 and CDR2: SGHNT, YYREEE (reference sequence). For the CDR3, the DNA is TGTGCCATCGGGACAGGGAACACCGGGGAGCTGTTTTTT. Its protein product is CAIGTGNTGELFF.

CDR3: CASSQSGQVLSYEQYF. The CDR3 bases are TGCGCCAGCAGCCAGTCGGGACAGGTCCTCTCCTACGAGCAGTACTTC. This chain links TRBV4-1 with TRBJ2-7, with 8 bases lining up with TRBD1. CDR3 length: 16 amino acids. V was clipped by 3 bases and J by 0 bases; unmatched bases: 7. Germline V gene sequence: CDR1 MGHRA, CDR2 YSYEKL.

This sequence joins TRBV2 and TRBJ1-1; the match to TRBD1 covers 8 bases. J lost 1 base, V lost 10 bases, and 5 bases had no gene match. The V gene's germline CDR1 is SNHLY and CDR2 FYNNEI. This CDR3 comprises 13 residues. The CDR3 spells CATYRGGNTEAFF. CDR3 DNA: TGTGCCACATACAGGGGGGGGAACACTGAAGCTTTCTTT.

This clone came up a few times. The V and J genes are TRBV7-9 and TRBJ1-4; TRBD1 agrees at 9 bases. V was pared by 5 bases and J by 5 bases, with 6 bases of the junction left unmatched. This CDR3 comprises 15 residues. Looked up from germline, CDR1 is SEHNR and CDR2 is FQNEAQ (reference sequence). The CDR3 reads CASSPSDRGNEKLFF. The CDR3 nucleotides are TGTGCCAGCAGCCCCTCGGACAGGGGAAATGAAAAACTGTTTTTT.

The chain recombines TRBV11-3 with TRBJ1-1, with a possible D match to TRBD1 (6 bases). V was pared by 6 bases and J by 1 base, with 15 bases between. CDR3 length: 15 amino acids. Germline CDR1 SGHNT, CDR2 YENEEA. In nucleotides, the CDR3 is TGTGCCAGCAGTTACCACGGCAGGGGGAACACTGAAGCTTTCTTT. It specifies CASSYHGRGNTEAFF.

This chain joins TRBV5-1 and TRBJ2-1, with 7 bases identical to TRBD1. The CDR3 covers 18 residues. J gave up 0 bases and V 1 base, and 10 bases lay outside the gene matches. Germline-derived CDR1 and CDR2 are SGHRS and YFSETQ. The CDR3 sequence is CASSLSLQGTVSYNEQFF. The CDR3 nucleotides are TGCGCCAGCAGCTTGTCTTTACAGGGGACGGTCTCCTACAATGAGCAGTTCTTC.

The CDR3 sequence is CASSLNGDTGELFF. Here the CDR3 DNA reads TGTGCCAGCAGTTTGAACGGGGACACCGGGGAGCTGTTTTTT. J is TRBJ2-2 and V is TRBV28; D might be TRBD2 (5 bases). CDR3 length: 14 residues. Germline V gene sequence: CDR1 MDHEN, CDR2 SYDVKM. V lost 3 bases and J 3 bases, leaving 8 bases between the germline ends.